The T cell receptor (beta chain) described here comes from a study of PD-L1 blockade in urothelial cancer (dated by TCRdb to about 2017). About the investigation overall: Every patient began therapy in about 2014 and was given atezolizumab 1,200 mg intravenously every 3 weeks. Blood samples were analyzed at 3 weeks after treatment start (second dose) and at 6 weeks after treatment start. Durable clinical benefit meant progression-free survival longer than 6 months, and TCR features were also tested against progression-free and overall survival. Roughly nine patients achieved durable clinical benefit and approximately 20 did not. Pretreatment blood TCR-seq was available for about 27 patients, at least one posttreatment blood collection was obtained for approximately 24 patients, and tumor TCR-seq was available for approximately 24 patients. In the same patients who had TCR sequencing, pretreatment tumors also underwent whole exome sequencing and RNA sequencing. About nine tenths of the roughly 29 patients were identified as males with urothelial cancer of bladder origin, and a prior smoking history was reported by 18 of 29 patients. An ECOG performance status of 0 or 1 was recorded for the patients, and 0 to 3 prior chemotherapy regimens had been received by the patients. The study, an exploratory multi-omic analysis, examined somatic, immune and clinical correlates of response to PD-L1 blockade with atezolizumab in urothelial cancer. Pretreatment tumor samples, along with matched peripheral blood serially collected before and after atezolizumab treatment, were subjected to TCR sequencing. Blood samples gave median yields of 141,255 T cells and 82,636 unique TCRs, along with a median clonality of 0.080.

Points on this clone: Its antigen remains unidentified. No much larger clone exists at a distance of one base, and base qualities are not known.

V is clipped by 7 bases and J by 4 bases, and the sequence between their germline boundaries is 16 bases long. Counted from cysteine to phenylalanine, this CDR3 has 14 amino acids. Only the CDR3 part of the read is kept: 42 bases, read in frame from the first base. CDR1 MDHEN and CDR2 SYDVKM are derived from the germline V gene. Overall results and qualifications from the work: Small sample size (n ≈ 27) and many exploratory analyses mean the results are intended to be hypothesis-generating. A pretreatment peripheral blood TCR clonality below the median was linked to improved progression-free and overall survival. Patients with durable benefit showed greater expansion of tumor-associated TCR clones in peripheral blood 3 weeks after starting treatment (n = 22, p = 0.022).

This specimen's time point label, interpreted: pretreatment peripheral blood. The cohort included 25 to 35 patients with locally advanced or metastatic urothelial carcinoma who were treated at Memorial Sloan Kettering on a trial protocol. Peripheral blood mononuclear cells were collected pretreatment and during treatment, with between 1 and 8 total time points per patient. The Qiagen DNeasy Blood extraction kit was used to purify genomic DNA from total PBMCs and tumor samples. PBMCs were collected pretreatment and during treatment, and were isolated and stored as previously described. Each PCR received spiked-in synthetic TCR analog templates so that absolute template abundance could be estimated from read counts. Using the immunoSEQ assay, TCRbeta CDR3 regions were amplified from genomic DNA with bias-controlled V and J gene primers. Sequencing of rearranged TCRbeta segments was done at approximately 20X coverage. Concerning the study's data processing: Sequencing errors were corrected by clustering and CDR3s were annotated against IMGT to assign V, D and J genes. Out-of-frame and stop-codon sequences were excluded, and only productive TCRbeta rearrangements were used in downstream analyses. Clonality was calculated as one minus the Shannon entropy normalized by the log of the number of unique productive sequences. Clones differing between time points or between blood and tumor were identified using Fisher's exact test with Benjamini-Hochberg correction, with an adjusted p below 0.01 applied as the threshold. As stored in TCRdb, this immuneACCESS dataset retains in-frame rearrangements with V and J assigned. A fraction of the clones does not appear; measured against another copy, unresolved V genes explain less than half of the discrepancy, and the remainder lacks a known reason. Clonal size and the V and J genes are those of that table, whereas D and trimming came from the DNA. Recorded for this sample are around 130,000 clones; roughly 83% of them occurred a single time. The ten largest make up roughly 3.5% of the sample.

The sequences come from PBMCs, collected around atezolizumab (anti-PD-L1) treatment. This clonotype was obtained from a man aged 50-59 years with urothelial cancer. The chain is made from TRBV28 and TRBJ1-2, with a tentative D gene TRBD1 over 6 matching bases. The DNA sequence reads TGTGCCAGCATCTCAATGACAGGCCTCTATGGCTACACCTTC. Translated, this gives CASISMTGLYGYTF.